This T cell receptor (beta chain) came from a study of beta chain features in type 1 diabetes. Points from the study as a whole: TCRB CDR3s from Type 1 diabetes patients were moderately but significantly shorter in all four CD4+ subsets.

CDR1 and CDR2 from the germline V gene are KGHSH and LQKENI. With 3 bases clipped from V and 3 bases from J, the junction kept 5 bases outside the gene matches. CDR3 length equals 16 residues. Reverse transcribing all isolated RNA meant expressed TCRB transcripts were sequenced. Clones were read by immunoSEQ multiplex PCR, and TCRdb kept only the in-frame ones, dropping some. Of under 450,000 clones in the sample, over 12% were seen once. A heparinised blood draw that averaged around 110 mL was obtained once from each donor. A remark on this clone: Its specificity is not known.

The sequencing sample was made of naive CD4+ T cells from blood. The sequence was collected from a woman aged 18-29 years in good health. This chain links TRBV18 with TRBJ2-1; 10 bases map to TRBD2. CDR3 sequence reads: CASSPIGLAVYNEQFF. In DNA, the CDR3 is TGTGCCAGCTCACCCATAGGACTAGCGGTCTACAATGAGCAGTTCTTC. Based on the CDR3 plus reference TRBV18 and TRBJ2-1, the full variable domain is NAGVMQNPRHLVRRRGQEARLRCSPMKGHSHVYWYRQLPEEGLKFMVYLQKENIIDESGMPKERFSAEFPKEGPSILRIQQVVRGDSAAYFCASSPIGLAVYNEQFFGPGTRLTVL.